This T cell receptor (beta chain) is from a study of control samples from healthy donors and cancer patients. The CDR3 is 13 amino acids. V gave up 4 bases and J gave up 4 bases, with 8 bases separating them. Germline loops: CDR1 SGHRS, CDR2 YFSETQ. TCRdb's table, derived via immunoSEQ multiplex PCR, lists solely in-frame clones and lacks some. Among 150,000 to 200,000 clones, approximately 94% were seen once, and the ten largest hold approximately 1.4%. Source material: blood. The clonotype was recovered from a woman between 18 and 29 years old in good health. The genes are TRBV5-1 and TRBJ1-4, with TRBD1 as a possible D gene (5 bases). CDR3 sequence: CASSPDSNEKLFF. DNA for the CDR3: TGCGCCAGCAGCCCTGACAGTAATGAAAAACTGTTTTTT. The whole variable domain, filled in from reference TRBV5-1 and TRBJ1-4, reads KAGVTQTPRYLIKTRGQQVTLSCSPISGHRSVSWYQQTPGQGLQFLFEYFSETQRNKGNFPGRFSGRQFSNSRSEMNVSTLELGDSALYLCASSPDSNEKLFFGSGTQLSVL.